The rows below give T cell receptor beta chains drawn from one sample of a study of glioma-infiltrating T cells. Each CDR3 protein is one row after TCRdb ran MiXCR on the multiplex PCR reads. The sample consists of around 130,000 distinct CDR3 sequences, under 25% of them appearing once. Sequencing used glioma tissue, nonneoplastic brain tissue, or PBMCs (not recorded which). All receptors come from a human donor with low-grade glioma or glioblastoma, undergoing nonglioma brain surgery, or in good health (not recorded which). Each CDR3 is given with its conserved first and last residue. A D gene is named only where the DNA matches it firmly. Size tells how often a clone was seen (once, few, many) or the class of an expanded clone, and some rows leave it out.

d_gene: .
j_gene: TRBJ1-5
v_gene: TRBV2
abundance: many
CDR3aa: CASSGGSRQPQHF
CDR3nt: TGTGCCAGCAGTGGCGGCAGTCGACAGCCCCAGCATTTT

d_gene: TRBD2
j_gene: TRBJ2-5
v_gene: TRBV20-1
abundance: many
CDR3aa: CSASGRETQYF
CDR3nt: TGCAGCGCTAGCGGGCGCGAGACCCAGTACTTC

d_gene: .
j_gene: TRBJ1-2
v_gene: TRBV4-1
abundance: .
CDR3aa: CASSQGSGPRTVGYTF
CDR3nt: TGCGCCAGCAGCCAAGGATCCGGGCCCCGGACCGTCGGCTACACCTTC

d_gene: .
j_gene: TRBJ2-3
v_gene: TRBV28
abundance: few
CDR3aa: CASSRPPLWTDTQYF
CDR3nt: TGTGCCAGCAGTCGTCCCCCCCTATGGACAGATACGCAGTATTTT

d_gene: TRBD1
j_gene: TRBJ1-1
v_gene: TRBV5-1
abundance: .
CDR3aa: CASNWDRGTEAFF
CDR3nt: TGCGCCAGCAACTGGGACAGGGGCACTGAAGCTTTCTTT

d_gene: .
j_gene: TRBJ1-1
v_gene: TRBV6-1
abundance: .
CDR3aa: CASSDLPGGYRNTEAFF
CDR3nt: TGTGCCAGCAGTGACCTTCCGGGGGGATATAGGAACACTGAAGCTTTCTTT

d_gene: .
j_gene: TRBJ1-1
v_gene: TRBV28
abundance: many
CDR3aa: CASSSLDANAGF
CDR3nt: TGTGCCAGCAGTTCACTAGACGCAAACGCAGGATTT

d_gene: .
j_gene: TRBJ1-3
v_gene: TRBV2
abundance: .
CDR3aa: CASMTGQGPSGNTIYF
CDR3nt: TGTGCCAGCATGACCGGGCAGGGTCCCTCTGGAAACACCATATATTTT

d_gene: .
j_gene: TRBJ2-1
v_gene: TRBV28
abundance: few
CDR3aa: CASSLETASYNEQFF
CDR3nt: TGTGCCAGCAGTTTGGAGACAGCCTCCTACAATGAGCAGTTCTTC

d_gene: TRBD1
j_gene: TRBJ2-5
v_gene: TRBV6-1
abundance: few
CDR3aa: CASTPGGFETQYF
CDR3nt: TGTGCCAGCACCCCAGGGGGCTTTGAGACCCAGTACTTC

d_gene: TRBD2
j_gene: TRBJ2-3
v_gene: TRBV3-1
abundance: few
CDR3aa: CASSQDRLAGGRTDTQYF
CDR3nt: TGTGCCAGCAGCCAAGATCGGCTAGCGGGGGGGCGCACAGATACGCAGTATTTT

d_gene: TRBD2
j_gene: TRBJ2-1
v_gene: TRBV7-6
abundance: few
CDR3aa: CASSQTSGGAGEQFF
CDR3nt: TGTGCCAGCAGCCAGACTAGCGGGGGGGCCGGTGAGCAGTTCTTC

d_gene: TRBD1
j_gene: TRBJ1-1
v_gene: TRBV4-1
abundance: few
CDR3aa: CASSRGQDVEAFF
CDR3nt: TGCGCCAGCAGCCGGGGACAGGATGTGGAAGCTTTCTTT

d_gene: .
j_gene: TRBJ1-1
v_gene: TRBV7-2
abundance: many
CDR3aa: CASSRAGSYLNTEAFF
CDR3nt: TGTGCCAGCAGCCGCGCGGGGTCTTACTTGAACACTGAAGCTTTCTTT

d_gene: .
j_gene: TRBJ1-2
v_gene: TRBV12-3/TRBV12-4
abundance: few
CDR3aa: CASSLSRDHGYTF
CDR3nt: TGTGCCAGCAGTTTGAGTCGGGATCATGGCTACACCTTC

d_gene: .
j_gene: TRBJ2-5
v_gene: TRBV7-2
abundance: .
CDR3aa: CASSLGLQETQYF
CDR3nt: TGTGCCAGCAGCTTAGGGCTCCAAGAGACCCAGTACTTC

d_gene: TRBD2
j_gene: TRBJ2-3
v_gene: TRBV10-3
abundance: many
CDR3aa: CAISESGSGVTDTQYF
CDR3nt: TGTGCCATCAGTGAGTCCGGTAGCGGGGTCACAGATACGCAGTATTTT

d_gene: .
j_gene: TRBJ2-1
v_gene: TRBV7-2
abundance: few
CDR3aa: CASSLVSGNYNEQFF
CDR3nt: TGTGCCAGCAGCTTAGTTAGCGGAAACTACAATGAGCAGTTCTTC

d_gene: .
j_gene: TRBJ1-1
v_gene: TRBV12-3/TRBV12-4
abundance: few
CDR3aa: CASSRPTGLNTEAFF
CDR3nt: TGTGCCAGCAGTCGTCCGACAGGCTTGAACACTGAAGCTTTCTTT

d_gene: .
j_gene: TRBJ1-1
v_gene: TRBV11-2
abundance: .
CDR3aa: CASSLGGGPNTEAFF
CDR3nt: TGTGCCAGCAGCTTAGGGGGCGGGCCGAACACTGAAGCTTTCTTT

d_gene: .
j_gene: TRBJ2-3
v_gene: TRBV10-3
abundance: .
CDR3aa: CAISEPGPQYF
CDR3nt: TGTGCCATCAGTGAGCCAGGGCCGCAGTATTTT

d_gene: TRBD2
j_gene: TRBJ2-3
v_gene: TRBV28
abundance: many
CDR3aa: CASSPSGGGTDTQYF
CDR3nt: TGTGCCAGCAGCCCTAGCGGGGGGGGGACAGATACGCAGTATTTT

d_gene: .
j_gene: TRBJ2-1
v_gene: TRBV12-3/TRBV12-4
abundance: few
CDR3aa: CTSSSIGDEQLF
CDR3nt: TGTACCAGCAGTTCGATTGGGGATGAGCAGCTCTTC

d_gene: TRBD1
j_gene: TRBJ2-3
v_gene: TRBV6-1
abundance: few
CDR3aa: CASNPRTGGERTQYF
CDR3nt: TGTGCCAGCAACCCTAGGACAGGGGGGGAGAGGACGCAGTATTTT

d_gene: .
j_gene: TRBJ1-3
v_gene: TRBV7-2
abundance: .
CDR3aa: CASSPDPPGNSGNTIYF
CDR3nt: TGTGCCAGCAGCCCGGACCCCCCGGGGAACTCTGGAAACACCATATATTTT

d_gene: .
j_gene: TRBJ1-1
v_gene: TRBV2
abundance: few
CDR3aa: CASSASTLEAFF
CDR3nt: TGTGCCAGCAGCGCCAGCACCCTTGAAGCTTTCTTT

d_gene: .
j_gene: TRBJ2-1
v_gene: TRBV3-1
abundance: .
CDR3aa: CASSQDLGFEQFF
CDR3nt: TGTGCCAGCAGCCAAGATCTTGGCTTTGAGCAGTTCTTC

d_gene: .
j_gene: TRBJ2-3
v_gene: TRBV6-1
abundance: many
CDR3aa: CASSASFGSAQSTDTQYF
CDR3nt: TGTGCCAGCAGCGCCTCCTTCGGCAGCGCACAAAGCACAGATACGCAGTATTTT

d_gene: .
j_gene: TRBJ2-3
v_gene: TRBV9
abundance: many
CDR3aa: CASSGGLGTDTQYF
CDR3nt: TGTGCCAGCAGCGGGGGTTTGGGCACAGATACGCAGTATTTT

d_gene: .
j_gene: TRBJ1-2
v_gene: TRBV6-1
abundance: many
CDR3aa: CASTPDSGAYGYTF
CDR3nt: TGTGCCAGCACCCCGGACAGTGGGGCGTATGGCTACACCTTC

d_gene: .
j_gene: TRBJ2-1
v_gene: TRBV18
abundance: .
CDR3aa: CASSPSPGPYTSNNEQFF
CDR3nt: TGTGCCAGCTCACCAAGCCCGGGGCCCTACACATCCAACAATGAGCAGTTCTTC

d_gene: TRBD1
j_gene: TRBJ1-1
v_gene: TRBV20-1
abundance: many
CDR3aa: CSARLTGGKTAEAFF
CDR3nt: TGCAGTGCTAGACTAACAGGGGGTAAGACGGCTGAAGCTTTCTTT

d_gene: .
j_gene: TRBJ2-5
v_gene: TRBV20-1
abundance: .
CDR3aa: CSAPPGTPPRQETQYF
CDR3nt: TGCAGTGCCCCTCCCGGCACACCGCCACGCCAAGAGACCCAGTACTTC

d_gene: .
j_gene: TRBJ1-2
v_gene: TRBV18
abundance: .
CDR3aa: CASSPSDGEADGYTF
CDR3nt: TGTGCCAGCTCACCAAGTGACGGGGAAGCAGATGGCTACACCTTC

d_gene: .
j_gene: TRBJ2-1
v_gene: TRBV28
abundance: many
CDR3aa: CASSFPADEQFF
CDR3nt: TGTGCCAGCAGTTTTCCGGCGGATGAGCAGTTCTTC

d_gene: .
j_gene: TRBJ1-2
v_gene: TRBV29-1
abundance: few
CDR3aa: CSLGDGYTF
CDR3nt: TGCAGCCTGGGGGATGGCTACACCTTC

d_gene: TRBD1
j_gene: TRBJ1-2
v_gene: TRBV7-9
abundance: many
CDR3aa: CASSLTGPYGYTF
CDR3nt: TGTGCCAGCAGCTTGACAGGGCCGTATGGCTACACCTTC

d_gene: TRBD1
j_gene: TRBJ2-3
v_gene: TRBV24-1
abundance: .
CDR3aa: CATSDLGPGQGMDTQYF
CDR3nt: TGTGCCACCAGTGATTTAGGCCCGGGACAGGGCATGGATACGCAGTATTTT

d_gene: .
j_gene: TRBJ2-5
v_gene: TRBV10-1
abundance: few
CDR3aa: CASSVSLGETQYF
CDR3nt: TGCGCCAGCAGTGTTAGCCTGGGAGAGACCCAGTACTTC

d_gene: TRBD1
j_gene: TRBJ2-1
v_gene: TRBV10-2
abundance: .
CDR3aa: CASSVRTGGNEQFF
CDR3nt: TGCGCCAGCAGTGTGAGGACAGGGGGCAATGAGCAGTTCTTC

d_gene: .
j_gene: TRBJ2-3
v_gene: TRBV5-1
abundance: .
CDR3aa: CASSLEGGLITDTQYF
CDR3nt: TGCGCCAGCAGCTTGGAGGGCGGATTAATAACAGATACGCAGTATTTT

d_gene: TRBD1
j_gene: TRBJ1-1
v_gene: TRBV2
abundance: few
CDR3aa: CASSLQGARAEAFF
CDR3nt: TGTGCCAGCAGCTTACAGGGGGCCAGGGCTGAAGCTTTCTTT

d_gene: TRBD1
j_gene: TRBJ1-2
v_gene: TRBV6-2/TRBV6-3
abundance: .
CDR3aa: CASSPGTGKGYTF
CDR3nt: TGTGCCAGCAGTCCCGGGACAGGGAAAGGCTACACCTTC